This TCR beta chain was observed in a study of blood T cell repertoires in COVID-19. Looking at the study overall: The United States, Italy and Spain supplied acute and convalescent COVID-19 samples.

Participants were placed into cohorts based on the clinical history they reported. This clone came up once. Measured with immunoSEQ multiplex PCR; TCRdb has only the in-frame clones, and not every one. The sample shows 400,000 or so clones, approximately 92% of them seen only once. V lost 3 bases, J lost 1 base, and 2 bases stayed unmatched. Germline CDR1 and CDR2: SGHTA and FQGNSA. The CDR3 is 15 residues long. The chain carries TRBV7-2 and TRBJ2-3; 9 bases fit TRBD2. What was sequenced was PBMCs or T cells enriched from blood (not recorded which). The source is a man younger than 45 who had recovered from COVID-19. The CDR3: CASSFSSGGTDTQYF. As DNA, the CDR3 is TGTGCCAGCAGCTTCTCTAGCGGGGGCACAGATACGCAGTATTTT.